This section outlines one T cell receptor (beta chain) sequence together with its context. The data derive from a study of blood T cell repertoires in COVID-19. Across the study: PBMCs, B-cell-depleted T cells, or T cells were the source of the cDNA or gDNA that made up the material.

Under the authors' procedure: Estimation of nucleated cell counts was performed using reference gene primer amplification. Profiled with immunoSEQ multiplex PCR; TCRdb holds only in-frame clones, not every one. D and trimming were read from the DNA, whereas the V and J calls and clone size are those reported in that table. Of 200,000 to 300,000 clones listed, around 80% are singletons. Germline CDR1 and CDR2: SQVTM and ANQGSEA. The CDR3 covers 12 residues. Trimming cost V 4 bases and J 2 bases, with 8 bases left between them. Sequencing was performed on peripheral blood. This TCR came from a man in his forties or fifties who had recovered from COVID-19. The chain links TRBV29-1 to TRBJ1-2, with D possibly TRBD1 on 5 matching bases. The CDR3 region is CSVGGGNYGYTF. DNA for the CDR3: TGCAGCGTTGGTGGGGGGAACTATGGCTACACCTTC.